The 27 T cell receptor beta chains below come from one sample, sequenced in a study of OX40 agonist ivuxolimab in advanced cancers. Here immunoSEQ multiplex PCR was the method, and the copy in TCRdb shows in-frame clones only, minus some. The data show 25,000 to 30,000 clones, around four fifths seen once. This sample comprised CD4+ or CD8+ T cells sorted from blood, obtained in a trial of the OX40 agonist ivuxolimab. These receptors all stem from an adult with an advanced solid tumor such as melanoma, head and neck, liver or kidney cancer.

The CDR3 DNA is TGTGCCAGCAGCAGCGCATTGGGGGATCGGGATGAGGGCTACACCTTC. This sequence encodes CASSSALGDRDEGYTF. The gene calls are TRBV11-2 and TRBJ1-2, with D tentatively TRBD1 (5 bases). Germline-derived CDR1 and CDR2 are SGHAT and FQNNGV. V was clipped by 5 bases and J by 8 bases, with 24 bases between them. This CDR3 is 16 amino acids long. Variable domain in full (rest from reference TRBV11-2 and TRBJ1-2): EAGVAQSPRYKIIEKRQSVAFWCNPISGHATLYWYQQILGQGPKLLIQFQNNGVVDDSQLPKDRFSAERLKGVDSTLKIQPAKLEDSAVYLCASSSALGDRDEGYTFGSGTRLTVV.

The rearrangement uses TRBV9 and TRBJ2-5; D gene ambiguous. The CDR3 covers 14 residues. The germline gives CDR1 SGDLS, CDR2 YYNGEE. The germline V and J ends were trimmed by 3 bases and 2 bases, with 11 bases remaining between them. The CDR3 sequence: CASSAWTGQETQYF. Written as DNA, the CDR3 is TGTGCCAGCAGCGCTTGGACCGGACAAGAGACCCAGTACTTC. The full variable domain, in which reference TRBV9 and TRBJ2-5 provide the parts outside the CDR3, is DSGVTQTPKHLITATGQRVTLRCSPRSGDLSVYWYQQSLDQGLQFLIQYYNGEERAKGNILERFSAQQFPDLHSELNLSSLELGDSALYFCASSAWTGQETQYFGPGTRLLVL.

The chain links TRBV30 to TRBJ2-3; no clear D gene. V was pared by 0 bases and J by 2 bases, with 15 bases between. CDR3 size: 16 residues. In germline, CDR1 is GTSNPN, CDR2 SVGIG (reference sequence). The DNA of the CDR3 is TGTGCCTGGAGTGTACGCGTCGGGCTACACACAGATACGCAGTATTTT. It encodes CAWSVRVGLHTDTQYF.

This clone has just a few counts. This chain links TRBV7-9 with TRBJ1-1; D is unresolved. V was pared by 5 bases and J by 6 bases, with 16 bases between. CDR1 and CDR2 from the germline V gene are SEHNR and FQNEAQ (reference sequence). The CDR3 contains 14 residues. DNA for the CDR3: TGTGCCAGCAGCCCACCAGAAAAGGACGCTGAAGCTTTCTTT. It is translated as CASSPPEKDAEAFF. Drawing the rest from reference TRBV7-9 and TRBJ1-1, the complete variable domain is DTGVSQNPRHKITKRGQNVTFRCDPISEHNRLYWYRQTLGQGPEFLTYFQNEAQLEKSRLLSDRFSAERPKGSFSTLEIQRTEQGDSAMYLCASSPPEKDAEAFFGQGTRLTVV.

The chain has TRBV7-2 and TRBJ1-5; no clear D gene. The CDR3 has 14 amino acids. V lost 3 bases and J 0 bases, leaving 6 bases between the germline ends. CDR1 is SGHTA and CDR2 is FQGNSA in the germline V gene. The CDR3 protein is CASSLDPSNQPQHF. The DNA for the CDR3 is TGTGCCAGCAGCTTGGACCCTAGCAATCAGCCCCAGCATTTT. The entire variable domain, with the rest obtained from reference TRBV7-2 and TRBJ1-5, is as follows: GAGVSQSPSNKVTEKGKDVELRCDPISGHTALYWYRQSLGQGLEFLIYFQGNSAPDKSGLPSDRFSAERTGGSVSTLTIQRTQQEDSAVYLCASSLDPSNQPQHFGDGTRLSIL.

The rearrangement joins TRBV7-3 to TRBJ1-1; 10 bases line up with TRBD1. In germline, CDR1 is SGHTA, CDR2 FQGTGA. The CDR3 covers 14 residues. Trimming took 5 bases from V and 4 from J; bases not matched to a gene: 4. CDR3: CASSVTGGSTEAFF. In DNA, the CDR3 is TGTGCCAGCAGCGTGACAGGGGGCTCCACTGAAGCTTTCTTT.

The gene calls are TRBV4-3 and TRBJ2-7; possible D gene TRBD1, 6 bases. The J call is doubtful: the DNA matches TRBJ2-1 better. Germline V gene data show CDR1 as LGHNA and CDR2 as YSLEER. CDR3 size: 13 residues. This CDR3 reads CASSQDPGDEQFF. The CDR3 region has the DNA TGCGCCAGCAGCCAAGATCCAGGGGATGAGCAGTTCTTC.

The chain joins TRBV5-6 to TRBJ1-1; D gene ambiguous. Trimming shortened V by 5 bases and J by 3 bases, and 8 bases separated the two germline ends. The CDR3 is 12 amino acids. Germline V CDR1 and CDR2: SGHDT, YYEEEE. The CDR3 DNA is TGTGCCAGCAGTATCTTGGACACTGAAGCTTTCTTT. Translation gives CASSILDTEAFF.

The rearrangement joins TRBV6-1 to TRBJ2-1; tentatively, D is TRBD1 (5 bases). Trimming took 4 bases from V and 6 from J, leaving 7 bases between them. CDR3 length: 12 amino acids. Germline CDR1 MNHNS, CDR2 SASEGT. The DNA for the CDR3 is TGTGCCAGCAGTGGTAGGGGCAATGAGCAGTTCTTC. Protein sequence: CASSGRGNEQFF.

This chain connects TRBV15 to TRBJ2-3; possibly TRBD1 or TRBD2 for D (6 bases each). The V gene's germline CDR1 is LNHNV and CDR2 YYDKDF (reference sequence). V lost 2 bases and J lost 1, with 13 bases in between. The CDR3 covers 16 residues. The CDR3 sequence is CATSRPPGEGTDTQYF. CDR3 in DNA: TGTGCCACCAGCAGACCTCCAGGGGAGGGCACAGATACGCAGTATTTT.

The CDR3 DNA sequence: TGTGCCAGCAGCCCCCGGCCTCTGACTGAAGCTTTCTTT. Protein product: CASSPRPLTEAFF. The V gene is TRBV7-2, the J gene TRBJ1-1; no reliable D call. The CDR3 consists of 13 residues. Deletions cut 5 bases from V and 5 bases from J, with 12 bases between. The V gene's germline CDR1 is SGHTA and CDR2 FQGNSA.

This sequence joins TRBV29-1 and TRBJ1-1; D is ambiguous. Germline CDR1 reads SQVTM; CDR2 reads ANQGSEA. This CDR3 is built from 15 residues. V lost 4 bases to trimming and J lost 7 bases, with 22 bases between them. CDR3 in DNA: TGCAGCGTTGTTCCAACCTCCTTGGCGGGTAATGAAGCTTTCTTT. As protein: CSVVPTSLAGNEAFF.

J is TRBJ2-5 and V is TRBV13; 8 bases map to TRBD1. With 6 bases clipped from V and 4 bases from J, the junction kept 10 bases outside the gene matches. There are 15 residues in the CDR3. Germline V gene sequence: CDR1 PRHDT, CDR2 FYEKMQ (reference sequence). CDR3 bases: TGTGCCAGCAGGGGATTAGGAGACAGGGGAGAGACCCAGTACTTC. This encodes CASRGLGDRGETQYF.

Here the CDR3 DNA reads TGTGCCAGCAGCGTAGGAGCGGGCGACCAAGAGACCCAGTACTTC. It translates to CASSVGAGDQETQYF. The chain is built from TRBV9 and TRBJ2-5, with TRBD2 as a possible D gene (6 bases). The CDR3 totals 15 residues. CDR1 is SGDLS and CDR2 is YYNGEE in the germline V gene. V lost 0 bases and J 0 bases, leaving 9 bases between the germline ends.

The gene calls are TRBV27 and TRBJ2-1, with D unresolved. CDR1 MNHEY and CDR2 SMNVEV come from the germline V gene (reference sequence). This CDR3 spans 15 amino acids. Trimming pared 3 bases from V and 7 bases from J, leaving 16 bases between. The CDR3 DNA sequence: TGTGCCAGCAGTTTGTGGGCAGGTATGGATAATGAGCAGTTCTTC. Protein: CASSLWAGMDNEQFF.

The chain combines TRBV11-3 with TRBJ2-1, with 8 bases lining up with TRBD2. J lost 3 bases, V lost 4 bases, and 5 bases had no gene match. The germline gives CDR1 SGHNT, CDR2 YENEEA. The CDR3 extends over 15 amino acids. This chain's CDR3 is CASSYLRGGYNEQFF. The CDR3 bases are TGTGCCAGCAGCTACTTACGGGGGGGCTACAATGAGCAGTTCTTC.

This clone was seen a single time. The chain carries TRBV28 and TRBJ2-2; TRBD2 matches 9 bases. Trimming cost V 3 bases and J 1 base; bases outside gene matches: 6. This CDR3 comprises 17 residues. Germline V gene sequence: CDR1 MDHEN, CDR2 SYDVKM. The CDR3 loop is CASSFSTSGLNTGELFF. The CDR3 DNA sequence: TGTGCCAGCAGTTTCTCAACTAGCGGGTTGAACACCGGGGAGCTGTTTTTT. Complete variable domain (other parts from reference TRBV28 and TRBJ2-2): DVKVTQSSRYLVKRTGEKVFLECVQDMDHENMFWYRQDPGLGLRLIYFSYDVKMKEKGDIPEGYSVSREKKERFSLILESASTNQTSMYLCASSFSTSGLNTGELFFGEGSRLTVL.

This chain uses TRBV5-1 with TRBJ1-5; no clear D. The CDR3 totals 14 residues. Deletions cut 4 bases from V and 0 bases from J, with 8 bases between. CDR1 is SGHRS and CDR2 is YFSETQ in the germline V gene. CDR3 in amino acids: CASSDGSSNQPQHF. The CDR3 coding sequence is TGCGCCAGCAGCGACGGCAGTAGCAATCAGCCCCAGCATTTT.

This sequence joins TRBV29-1 and TRBJ1-2; D call uncertain. The V gene lost 2 bases and the J gene lost 3 bases, with 13 bases spanning the gap. CDR3 size: 14 residues. Per germline, CDR1 SQVTM and CDR2 ANQGSEA. The CDR3 DNA follows: TGCAGCGTTGAAATTCCTCCGCGAGACTATGGCTACACCTTC. It codes for CSVEIPPRDYGYTF.

The chain is built from TRBV5-1 and TRBJ1-1; 7 bases are a match to TRBD1. The junction had 15 bases not matched to a gene; V was cut back by 4 bases and J by 3 bases. CDR1 is SGHRS, CDR2 YFSETQ, per germline. This CDR3 has 17 amino acids. Here the CDR3 reads CASSANDKSGQDTEAFF. The CDR3, as DNA: TGCGCCAGCAGCGCTAACGACAAGTCAGGACAGGACACTGAAGCTTTCTTT. The whole variable domain, remainder taken from reference TRBV5-1 and TRBJ1-1, is KAGVTQTPRYLIKTRGQQVTLSCSPISGHRSVSWYQQTPGQGLQFLFEYFSETQRNKGNFPGRFSGRQFSNSRSEMNVSTLELGDSALYLCASSANDKSGQDTEAFFGQGTRLTVV.

The J gene is TRBJ1-1, the V gene TRBV19; possibly TRBD1 for D (5 bases). V was clipped by 3 bases and J by 4 bases, with 18 bases between them. The CDR3 has 16 residues. The V gene's germline CDR1 is LNHDA and CDR2 SQIVND (reference sequence). CDR3 residues: CASSMVAGGWGTEAFF. The CDR3 nucleotides are TGTGCCAGTAGTATGGTGGCGGGGGGATGGGGCACTGAAGCTTTCTTT.

The chain combines TRBV7-9 with TRBJ2-5; D not certain. The CDR3 totals 13 residues. The germline V gene encodes CDR1 SEHNR and CDR2 FQNEAQ (reference sequence). Trimming shortened V by 2 bases and J by 5 bases, and 9 bases separated the two germline ends. As DNA, the CDR3 is TGTGCCAGCAGCTTATTAACCCGGGAGACCCAGTACTTC. This sequence encodes CASSLLTRETQYF.

The chain recombines TRBV6-1 with TRBJ2-1; TRBD1 agrees at 7 bases. Germline V gives CDR1 MNHNS, CDR2 SASEGT. This CDR3 spans 15 amino acids. V gave up 7 bases and J gave up 2 bases; unmatched junction bases: 8. The CDR3 is CASTLDRAAYNEQFF. The CDR3 nucleotides are TGTGCCAGCACTCTCGACAGGGCAGCCTACAATGAGCAGTTCTTC.

The chain has TRBV6-1 and TRBJ2-3; no definite D call. V was trimmed by 3 bases and J by 2 bases, leaving 12 bases between them. The CDR3 covers 15 residues. Germline V gene lookup returns CDR1 MNHNS and CDR2 SASEGT. CDR3 amino acids: CASSERYLSTDTQYF. CDR3 bases: TGTGCCAGCAGTGAGCGGTATCTTTCCACAGATACGCAGTATTTT.

This chain joins TRBV4-1 and TRBJ2-5; D gene ambiguous. V shed 2 bases and J shed 0 bases, with 7 bases lying between them. This CDR3 is built from 14 residues. The V gene's germline CDR1 is MGHRA and CDR2 YSYEKL. CDR3 region: CASSQRADQETQYF. The CDR3, as DNA: TGCGCCAGCAGCCAACGGGCAGACCAAGAGACCCAGTACTTC.

The chain combines TRBV4-3 with TRBJ2-1, with D perhaps TRBD2 (6 bases). CDR3 length: 14 residues. Per germline, CDR1 LGHNA and CDR2 YSLEER. The ends were cut back, 1 base at V and 9 bases at J, with 13 bases in the middle. The CDR3 region has the DNA TGCGCCAGCAGCCAAGTCGGGGGAGGACTTGAGCAGTTCTTC. Its translation: CASSQVGGGLEQFF.

The chain joins TRBV5-5 to TRBJ2-7, with TRBD1 as a possible D gene (5 bases). From germline, CDR1 is SGHKS and CDR2 YYEKEE (reference sequence). V was shortened by 4 bases and J by 2 bases, with 16 bases between the two germline ends. This CDR3 contains 15 residues. CDR3 nucleotide sequence: TGTGCCAGCAGCCCAACTGACAGCGATACCTACGAGCAGTACTTC. Its protein is CASSPTDSDTYEQYF.